This is a list of T cell receptor beta chains from one sample in a study of shared clonotypes between healthy human individuals. Assay used: immunoSEQ multiplex PCR; TCRdb lists only in-frame clones, some missing. The sample includes about 490,000 clones, 60% to 85% of them seen just once. Material: PBMCs. The receptors here all came from a woman aged 40 to 50 in good health. Some clones in this sample may be carry-over from other donors' samples. Each CDR3 is given with its conserved first and last residue. Each record gives: V gene, clone size, J gene, D gene, CDR3 protein, CDR3 DNA. D genes are given only for firm matches. The size entry is marked missing in some rows and otherwise reads once, few, many or a size class.

>TRBV27|.|TRBJ2-7|.
CASSSKGIYYEQYF
TGTGCCAGCAGTTCGAAGGGGATTTACTACGAGCAGTACTTC
>TRBV28|.|TRBJ2-7|.
CASGGAEHYEQYF
TGTGCCAGCGGAGGCGCGGAGCACTACGAGCAGTACTTC
>TRBV7-2|once|TRBJ2-5|TRBD2
CASSLRSGGQETQYF
TGTGCCAGCAGCTTAAGAAGCGGGGGGCAAGAGACCCAGTACTTC
>TRBV7-9|.|TRBJ2-2|TRBD2
CASILWGGSNTGELFF
TGTGCCAGCATCCTATGGGGCGGGAGCAACACCGGGGAGCTGTTTTTT
>TRBV21-1|.|TRBJ2-7|.
CASSKWEQYF
TGTGCCAGCAGCAAGTGGGAGCAGTACTTC
>TRBV7-2|once|TRBJ2-1|.
CAGSLEAPWRRVSYNEQFF
TGTGCCGGCAGCTTAGAGGCGCCTTGGAGACGAGTCTCCTACAATGAGCAGTTCTTC
>TRBV7-2|.|TRBJ1-2|TRBD1
CASSITTGGAGYTF
TGTGCCAGCAGCATCACGACAGGGGGCGCGGGCTACACCTTC
>TRBV14|.|TRBJ2-7|.
CASSQGYEQYF
TGTGCCAGCAGCCAAGGATACGAGCAGTACTTC
>TRBV28|few|TRBJ1-1|.
CASSFPGSDTEAFF
TGTGCCAGCAGTTTCCCCGGGTCGGACACTGAAGCTTTCTTT
>TRBV14|.|TRBJ2-3|.
CASSDNTDTQYF
TGTGCCAGCAGCGATAACACAGATACGCAGTATTTT
>TRBV6-1|.|TRBJ2-1|.
CASRLPGADEQFF
TGTGCCAGCAGACTACCGGGAGCCGATGAGCAGTTCTTC
>TRBV5-1|.|TRBJ2-4|TRBD1
CASSRGQGGEIQYF
TGCGCCAGCAGCCGGGGACAGGGAGGGGAAATTCAGTACTTC
>TRBV10-3|.|TRBJ2-7|.
CAISEAGDLSYEQYF
TGTGCCATCAGTGAGGCAGGAGACTTATCCTACGAGCAGTACTTC
>TRBV4-2|.|TRBJ2-7|TRBD2
CASSQDSGTTYEQYF
TGTGCCAGCAGCCAAGATAGCGGGACCACCTACGAGCAGTACTTC
>TRBV4-1|.|TRBJ2-7|.
CASSQERTSPLTGDEQYF
TGCGCCAGCAGCCAAGAGAGGACCTCTCCCCTCACTGGGGACGAGCAGTACTTC
>TRBV14|.|TRBJ2-7|.
CASSLRPNEQYF
TGTGCCAGCAGCCTCCGGCCCAACGAGCAGTACTTC
>TRBV29-1|.|TRBJ1-1|.
CSVEGGTEAFF
TGCAGCGTTGAAGGGGGTACTGAAGCTTTCTTT
>TRBV5-1|.|TRBJ2-1|TRBD2
CASSLRGRGNEQFF
TGCGCCAGCAGCTTGAGAGGGAGGGGCAATGAGCAGTTCTTC
>TRBV7-2|.|TRBJ2-2|.
CASSFSRANTGELFF
TGTGCCAGCAGCTTTTCCAGAGCGAACACCGGGGAGCTGTTTTTT
>TRBV5-8|few|TRBJ2-7|.
CASSRGLAPSYEQYF
TGTGCCAGCAGCCGGGGGCTAGCGCCGTCCTACGAGCAGTACTTC
>TRBV5-4|.|TRBJ1-1|.
CASSPASAARNTEAFF
TGTGCCAGCAGCCCAGCCTCTGCAGCCAGGAACACTGAAGCTTTCTTT
>TRBV10-3|.|TRBJ2-3|.
CANSDHLGADTQYF
TGTGCCAACTCGGACCATTTGGGAGCAGATACGCAGTATTTT
>TRBV18|few|TRBJ1-5|.
CASSGQLNQPQHF
TGTGCCAGCTCAGGACAGTTGAATCAGCCCCAGCATTTT
>TRBV28|.|TRBJ1-1|.
CATRLGGEAFF
TGTGCCACCAGATTAGGCGGGGAAGCTTTCTTT
>TRBV27|few|TRBJ1-1|TRBD1
CASSQATGFGTEAFF
TGTGCCAGCAGTCAAGCGACAGGGTTTGGCACTGAAGCTTTCTTT
>TRBV2|once|TRBJ2-5|.
CASSPEVDETQYF
TGTGCCAGCAGCCCGGAGGTCGATGAGACCCAGTACTTC
>TRBV28|.|TRBJ1-4|TRBD1
CASRQGRKLFF
TGTGCCAGCCGACAGGGCCGCAAACTGTTTTTT
>TRBV11-2|.|TRBJ2-2|TRBD1
CASSSTGGMAGELFF
TGTGCCAGCAGCTCGACAGGGGGCATGGCCGGGGAGCTGTTTTTT
>TRBV5-1|few|TRBJ2-3|TRBD2
CASSLEGGRGDTQYF
TGCGCCAGCAGCTTGGAGGGAGGGCGCGGGGATACGCAGTATTTT
>TRBV30|.|TRBJ2-7|TRBD2
CAWSVASGTYEQYF
TGTGCCTGGAGCGTGGCTAGCGGGACCTACGAGCAGTACTTC
>TRBV6-5|.|TRBJ2-5|.
CASSADGRQETQYF
TGTGCCAGCAGCGCGGACGGTCGACAAGAGACCCAGTACTTC
>TRBV10-1|.|TRBJ2-2|TRBD1
CASSRGQGEELFF
TGCGCCAGCAGCCGCGGACAGGGCGAGGAGCTGTTTTTT
>TRBV5-8|.|TRBJ2-7|TRBD2
CASSSGTLYEQYF
TGTGCCAGCAGTAGCGGGACACTCTACGAGCAGTACTTC
>TRBV28|.|TRBJ2-2|.
CAGRQGDTGELFF
TGTGCGGGGAGGCAGGGGGACACCGGGGAGCTGTTTTTT
>TRBV11-2|.|TRBJ2-2|.
CASSLDLANSNGELFF
TGTGCCAGCAGCTTAGATCTTGCGAATTCTAACGGGGAGCTGTTTTTT
>TRBV2|few|TRBJ2-1|.
CASSGYRYDEQFF
TGTGCCAGCAGTGGCTACAGATACGATGAGCAGTTCTTC
>TRBV30|.|TRBJ1-4|.
CAWGKGGDNEKLFF
TGTGCCTGGGGGAAGGGAGGGGATAATGAAAAACTGTTTTTT
>TRBV27|many|TRBJ2-3|TRBD1
CASSGTGGPYTDTQYF
TGTGCCAGCTCCGGGACAGGGGGCCCTTACACAGATACGCAGTATTTT
>TRBV10-2|few|TRBJ1-2|.
CASSESGSNYGYTF
TGCGCCAGCAGTGAGTCAGGATCTAACTATGGCTACACCTTC
>TRBV7-2|.|TRBJ2-7|TRBD2
CASSLALADYEQYF
TGTGCCAGCAGCTTAGCGCTAGCGGACTACGAGCAGTACTTC
>TRBV19|few|TRBJ2-7|.
CASSNRPTAYEQYF
TGTGCCAGTAGTAACCGGCCGACCGCCTACGAGCAGTACTTC
>TRBV7-2|.|TRBJ1-1|.
CASSLEVSRSEAFF
TGTGCCAGCAGCTTAGAAGTCTCGCGCAGCGAAGCTTTCTTT
>TRBV5-1|.|TRBJ1-1|.
CASSPGARVETEAFF
TGCGCCAGCAGCCCGGGGGCGAGGGTGGAAACTGAAGCTTTCTTT
>TRBV7-2|once|TRBJ2-3|.
CASSEQFQGGDTQYF
TGTGCCAGCAGCGAACAATTTCAGGGGGGAGATACGCAGTATTTT
>TRBV7-7|.|TRBJ2-7|TRBD2
CASSPTSGRVYEQYF
TGTGCCAGCAGCCCTACTAGCGGGAGGGTCTACGAGCAGTACTTC
>TRBV14|.|TRBJ2-1|TRBD2
CASSLGTSGLGEQFF
TGTGCCAGCAGCCTCGGGACTAGCGGGTTGGGGGAGCAGTTCTTC
>TRBV5-1|.|TRBJ2-2|.
CASSLDAGWDTGELFF
TGCGCCAGCAGCTTGGACGCAGGGTGGGACACCGGGGAGCTGTTTTTT
>TRBV27|.|TRBJ1-1|.
CASSFGDGWTEAFF
TGTGCCAGCAGTTTCGGGGATGGTTGGACTGAAGCTTTCTTT
>TRBV4-1|.|TRBJ2-7|TRBD2
CASSLRASGPYEQYF
TGCGCCAGCAGCCTCAGGGCTAGCGGACCCTACGAGCAGTACTTC
>TRBV10-2|.|TRBJ2-1|TRBD2
CASTLAGAPNEQFF
TGCGCCAGCACCTTAGCGGGAGCCCCCAATGAGCAGTTCTTC
>TRBV25-1|.|TRBJ1-2|TRBD1
CARRDRGTYGYTF
TGTGCCAGGCGGGACAGGGGAACTTATGGCTACACCTTC
>TRBV6-6|.|TRBJ1-1|.
CASKRDSGNEAFF
TGTGCCAGCAAAAGAGACAGCGGAAATGAAGCTTTCTTT
>TRBV6-1|.|TRBJ2-7|.
CASRLEGLDEQYF
TGTGCCAGCCGGCTGGAGGGCCTCGACGAGCAGTACTTC
>TRBV27|.|TRBJ2-5|TRBD2
CASRHSGRAETQYF
TGTGCCAGCAGACATAGCGGGAGGGCCGAGACCCAGTACTTC
>TRBV6-1|.|TRBJ2-7|.
CASSEVSSYEQYF
TGTGCCAGCAGTGAAGTGAGCTCCTACGAGCAGTACTTC
>TRBV6-5|.|TRBJ2-6|.
CASGSGKIVLTF
TGTGCCAGCGGATCAGGGAAAATAGTCCTGACTTTC